This TCR beta chain was profiled in a study of cytomegalovirus exposure and HLA in healthy donors. The CDR3 totals 15 residues. CDR1 is MGHRA, CDR2 YSYEKL, per germline. Trimming took 1 base from V and 0 from J; bases not matched to a gene: 1. In the PCR, 60 Vbeta and 13 Jbeta primers were used. Sequencing used immunoSEQ multiplex PCR; TCRdb keeps in-frame clones, though not all of them. The data show about 120,000 clones, with 80% seen just once and approximately 2.1% held by the top ten. The chain employs TRBV4-1 and TRBJ2-3; 7 nucleotides match TRBD1. Sequencing was carried out using PBMCs. The clonotype originates from a man younger than 40 in good health and CMV-seronegative. CDR3 DNA sequence: TGCGCCAGCAGCCAAGTGGACAGGAGCACAGATACGCAGTATTTT. It yields the protein CASSQVDRSTDTQYF.